This T cell receptor beta chain was obtained from a study of graft-versus-host responses after intestinal transplantation. Study as a whole: As for transplant type, recipients had multivisceral, liver-intestinal, or isolated intestinal grafts. Following induction with anti-thymocyte globulin, all recipients were given tacrolimus and steroids for roughly three years.

The table came from immunoSEQ multiplex PCR; TCRdb's copy has only in-frame clones and leaves some out. The sample records tens of thousands of clones, roughly 91% being singletons. Between the trimmed V and J ends, which lost 6 bases and 2 bases, there was a span of 11 bases. The CDR3 covers 14 residues. Per the germline V gene, CDR1 is SGHRS and CDR2 is YFSETQ. Study-wide results and caveats: GvH clones were found in recipient marrow; some appeared first in ileum or blood. Early post-transplant HvG declines were associated with peak circulating GvH clone levels.

Details on this clone: Its target is not known.

This chain uses TRBV5-1 with TRBJ2-2; D may be TRBD1 (6 bases). Sequenced material: unstimulated CD4+ T cells sorted from spleen or lymph node cells, taken before intestinal transplant. The sequence was collected from a human donor who received an intestinal transplant. This chain's CDR3 is CASTATGNTGELFF. The DNA for the CDR3 is TGCGCCAGCACCGCGACAGGAAACACCGGGGAGCTGTTTTTT.